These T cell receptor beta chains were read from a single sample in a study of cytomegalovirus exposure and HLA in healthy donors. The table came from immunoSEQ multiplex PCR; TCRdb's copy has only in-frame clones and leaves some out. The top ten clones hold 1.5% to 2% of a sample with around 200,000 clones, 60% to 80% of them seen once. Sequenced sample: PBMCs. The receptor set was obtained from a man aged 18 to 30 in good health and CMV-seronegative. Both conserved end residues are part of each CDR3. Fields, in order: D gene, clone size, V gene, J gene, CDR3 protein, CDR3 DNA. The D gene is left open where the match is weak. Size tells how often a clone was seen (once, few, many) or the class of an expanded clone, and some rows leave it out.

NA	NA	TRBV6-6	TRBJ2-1	CASSPRSGSSYNEQFF	TGTGCCAGCAGTCCCCGGTCGGGGAGCTCCTACAATGAGCAGTTCTTC
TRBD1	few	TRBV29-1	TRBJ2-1	CSVYWDRALEQFF	TGCAGCGTTTACTGGGACAGGGCCCTGGAGCAGTTCTTC
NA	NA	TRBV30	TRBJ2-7	CAWSPGQYEQYF	TGTGCCTGGAGTCCCGGACAGTACGAGCAGTACTTC
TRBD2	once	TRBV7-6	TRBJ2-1	CASSKLAGLWNEQFF	TGTGCCAGCAGCAAACTAGCGGGATTATGGAATGAGCAGTTCTTC
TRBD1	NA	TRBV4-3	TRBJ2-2	CASGHLTGGNTGELFF	TGCGCCAGCGGCCATTTGACAGGGGGAAATACCGGGGAGCTGTTTTTT
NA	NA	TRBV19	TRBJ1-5	CASSIRGGSNQPQHF	TGTGCCAGTAGTATCCGGGGTGGCAGCAATCAGCCCCAGCATTTT
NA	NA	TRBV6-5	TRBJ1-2	CASSYWGRGANYGYTF	TGTGCCAGCAGTTACTGGGGCCGGGGGGCAAACTATGGCTACACCTTC
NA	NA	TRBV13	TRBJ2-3	CASTEVSTDTQYF	TGTGCCAGCACCGAGGTATCCACAGATACGCAGTATTTT
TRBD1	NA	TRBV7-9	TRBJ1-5	CASSPGQNNQPQHF	TGTGCCAGCAGCCCGGGACAGAATAATCAGCCCCAGCATTTT
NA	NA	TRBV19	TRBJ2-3	CASSIEWGDSTDTQYF	TGTGCCAGTAGTATAGAGTGGGGGGATAGCACAGATACGCAGTATTTT
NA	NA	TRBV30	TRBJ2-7	CAWSDLTRPYEQYF	TGTGCCTGGAGTGACCTAACTCGCCCCTACGAGCAGTACTTC
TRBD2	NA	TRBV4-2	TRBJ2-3	CASSQDISGGATDTQYF	TGTGCCAGCAGCCAAGATATTAGCGGGGGGGCGACAGATACGCAGTATTTT
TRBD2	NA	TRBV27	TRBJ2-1	CASSPLGAGSYNEQFF	TGTGCCAGCAGTCCGCTTGGAGCGGGATCCTACAATGAGCAGTTCTTC
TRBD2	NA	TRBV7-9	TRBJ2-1	CASSLEAGGTYNEQFF	TGTGCCAGCAGCTTAGAAGCGGGGGGTACCTACAATGAGCAGTTCTTC
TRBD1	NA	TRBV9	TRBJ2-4	CASSAKGGTGFREANIQYF	TGTGCCAGCAGCGCCAAAGGGGGGACAGGGTTTCGTGAGGCGAACATTCAGTACTTC
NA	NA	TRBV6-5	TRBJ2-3	CASSYSRLDTQYF	TGTGCCAGCAGTTACTCGCGACTGGATACGCAGTATTTT
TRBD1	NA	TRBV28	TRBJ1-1	CASSTTGATAETEAFF	TGTGCCAGCAGTACGACAGGGGCCACGGCGGAAACTGAAGCTTTCTTT
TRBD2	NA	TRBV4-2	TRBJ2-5	CASSQAVGRGGRETQYF	TGTGCCAGCAGCCAAGCTGTGGGGCGGGGGGGCCGAGAGACCCAGTACTTC
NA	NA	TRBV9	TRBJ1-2	CASSVEPANYGYTF	TGTGCCAGCAGCGTAGAACCGGCTAACTATGGCTACACCTTC
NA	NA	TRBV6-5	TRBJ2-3	CASMVTVMTDTQYF	TGTGCCAGCATGGTAACAGTGATGACAGATACGCAGTATTTT
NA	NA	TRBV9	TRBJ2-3	CASSPKGGESDTQYF	TGTGCCAGCAGCCCCAAGGGGGGGGAGTCAGATACGCAGTATTTT
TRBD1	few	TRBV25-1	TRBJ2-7	CASSPPGTGYLEQYF	TGTGCCAGCAGTCCCCCCGGGACAGGGTACTTGGAGCAGTACTTC
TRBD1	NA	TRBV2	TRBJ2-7	CASSPTGGGYEQYF	TGTGCCAGCAGTCCTACAGGGGGCGGCTACGAGCAGTACTTC
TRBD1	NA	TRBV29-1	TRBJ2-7	CSVTGSDRGSYEQYF	TGCAGCGTTACCGGGTCCGACAGGGGTAGCTACGAGCAGTACTTC
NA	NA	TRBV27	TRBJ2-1	CASGSGGLPLDEQFF	TGTGCCAGCGGATCTGGCGGACTACCGTTGGATGAGCAGTTCTTC
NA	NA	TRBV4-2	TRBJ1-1	CASSQGNRANGTEAFF	TGTGCCAGCAGCCAAGGGAACAGGGCGAATGGCACTGAAGCTTTCTTT
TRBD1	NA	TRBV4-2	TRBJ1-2	CASSQEGTGDFRYGYTF	TGTGCCAGCAGCCAAGAGGGGACAGGGGATTTTCGCTATGGCTACACCTTC
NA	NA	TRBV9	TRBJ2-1	CASSVDGIEQFF	TGTGCCAGCAGCGTAGACGGGATTGAGCAGTTCTTC
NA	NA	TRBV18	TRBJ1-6	CASSPMDGNNSPLHF	TGTGCCAGCTCACCAATGGACGGGAATAATTCACCCCTCCACTTT
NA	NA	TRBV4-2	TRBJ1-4	CASSQDGSLGEKLFF	TGTGCCAGCAGCCAAGACGGATCACTAGGGGAAAAACTGTTTTTT
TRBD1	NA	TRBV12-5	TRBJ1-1	CASGLPTGGVFMGHSEAFF	TGTGCTAGTGGTTTGCCGACAGGGGGCGTTTTCATGGGACACTCTGAAGCTTTCTTT